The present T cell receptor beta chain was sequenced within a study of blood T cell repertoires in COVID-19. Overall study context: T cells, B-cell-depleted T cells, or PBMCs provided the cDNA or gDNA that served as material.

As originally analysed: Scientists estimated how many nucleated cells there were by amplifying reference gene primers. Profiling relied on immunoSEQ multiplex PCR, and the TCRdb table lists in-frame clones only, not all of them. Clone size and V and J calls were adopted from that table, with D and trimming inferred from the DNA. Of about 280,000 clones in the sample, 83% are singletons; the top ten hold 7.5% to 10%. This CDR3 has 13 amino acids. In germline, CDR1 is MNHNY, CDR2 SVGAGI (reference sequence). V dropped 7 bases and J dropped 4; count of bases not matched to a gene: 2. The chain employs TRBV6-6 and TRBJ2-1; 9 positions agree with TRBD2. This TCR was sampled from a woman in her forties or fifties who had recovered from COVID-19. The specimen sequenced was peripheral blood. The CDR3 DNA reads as TGTGCCAGCACCCTAGCGGGATACAATGAGCAGTTCTTC. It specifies CASTLAGYNEQFF.